A selection of T cell receptor beta chains follows, all from one sample in a study of cytomegalovirus exposure and HLA in healthy donors. Sequenced by immunoSEQ multiplex PCR; TCRdb stores in-frame clones only, minus some. The sample comprises approximately 82,000 clones, just under 95% of which are singletons, and over 0.65% rests with the top ten. Sequencing was done on a sample of PBMCs. The source is a man between 18 and 29 years old in good health and CMV-seronegative. The CDR3 runs from the conserved cysteine through the conserved F or W. A D gene is named only where the DNA matches it firmly. Clone size is stated in some rows and not others, as once, few, many or a class when expanded.

j_gene: TRBJ1-2; d_gene: TRBD1; v_gene: TRBV7-3; abundance: .; CDR3aa: CASSRGQGANYGYTF; CDR3nt: TGTGCCAGCAGCCGTGGACAGGGAGCTAACTATGGCTACACCTTC
j_gene: TRBJ1-5; d_gene: .; v_gene: TRBV6-1; abundance: .; CDR3aa: CASSDLGGGNQPQHF; CDR3nt: TGTGCCAGCAGTGACCTGGGAGGGGGCAATCAGCCCCAGCATTTT
j_gene: TRBJ2-7; d_gene: .; v_gene: TRBV18; abundance: once; CDR3aa: CASSPPGLAYEQYF; CDR3nt: TGTGCCAGCTCACCACCGGGACTGGCGTACGAGCAGTACTTC
j_gene: TRBJ2-5; d_gene: .; v_gene: TRBV11-2; abundance: .; CDR3aa: CASSLPGQFQETQYF; CDR3nt: TGTGCCAGCAGCTTACCTGGACAGTTTCAAGAGACCCAGTACTTC
j_gene: TRBJ2-3; d_gene: .; v_gene: TRBV6-5; abundance: .; CDR3aa: CASSGMPDTQYF; CDR3nt: TGTGCCAGCAGCGGGATGCCAGATACGCAGTATTTT
j_gene: TRBJ2-7; d_gene: .; v_gene: TRBV6-5; abundance: .; CDR3aa: CASSYWSGAPYEQYF; CDR3nt: TGTGCCAGCAGTTACTGGTCAGGGGCCCCCTACGAGCAGTACTTC
j_gene: TRBJ1-1; d_gene: .; v_gene: TRBV19; abundance: .; CDR3aa: CASIPRGVRLTDTEAFF; CDR3nt: TGTGCCAGTATCCCGCGGGGGGTTAGATTGACGGACACTGAAGCTTTCTTT
j_gene: TRBJ2-1; d_gene: TRBD1; v_gene: TRBV27; abundance: once; CDR3aa: CASSIIPGQGLLEQFF; CDR3nt: TGTGCCAGCAGTATAATACCGGGACAGGGATTATTGGAGCAGTTCTTC
j_gene: TRBJ2-7; d_gene: TRBD2; v_gene: TRBV9; abundance: .; CDR3aa: CASSGAAGGSYEQYF; CDR3nt: TGTGCCAGCAGCGGGGCGGCGGGGGGCTCCTACGAGCAGTACTTC
j_gene: TRBJ1-4; d_gene: TRBD1; v_gene: TRBV2; abundance: .; CDR3aa: CASSRGTGGQKLFF; CDR3nt: TGTGCCAGCAGTCGTGGGACAGGGGGACAAAAACTGTTTTTT
j_gene: TRBJ2-1; d_gene: TRBD2; v_gene: TRBV4-1; abundance: .; CDR3aa: CASSQDPGGSYNEQFF; CDR3nt: TGCGCCAGCAGCCAAGACCCGGGGGGCTCCTACAATGAGCAGTTCTTC
j_gene: TRBJ1-1; d_gene: .; v_gene: TRBV2; abundance: .; CDR3aa: CASSTFANTEAFF; CDR3nt: TGTGCCAGCTCTACCTTCGCGAACACTGAAGCTTTCTTT
j_gene: TRBJ2-2; d_gene: .; v_gene: TRBV6-5; abundance: .; CDR3aa: CASSYGGRGTGELFF; CDR3nt: TGTGCCAGCAGTTACGGAGGCCGCGGGACCGGGGAGCTGTTTTTT
j_gene: TRBJ2-3; d_gene: .; v_gene: TRBV7-2; abundance: .; CDR3aa: CASSPLSGGGTDTQYF; CDR3nt: TGTGCCAGCAGCCCCCTCAGTGGAGGGGGCACAGATACGCAGTATTTT
j_gene: TRBJ1-1; d_gene: .; v_gene: TRBV4-1; abundance: once; CDR3aa: CASSQESLNTEAFF; CDR3nt: TGCGCCAGCAGCCAAGAGTCACTTAACACTGAAGCTTTCTTT
j_gene: TRBJ2-5; d_gene: TRBD2; v_gene: TRBV5-4; abundance: .; CDR3aa: CASSSTSGAHETQYF; CDR3nt: TGTGCCAGCAGCTCGACTAGCGGGGCCCACGAGACCCAGTACTTC
j_gene: TRBJ2-4; d_gene: .; v_gene: TRBV5-4; abundance: .; CDR3aa: CASRIQGTKNIQYF; CDR3nt: TGTGCCAGCAGAATACAGGGTACCAAAAACATTCAGTACTTC
j_gene: TRBJ1-2; d_gene: .; v_gene: TRBV27; abundance: .; CDR3aa: CASSLKVGGYGYTF; CDR3nt: TGTGCCAGCAGTTTGAAAGTCGGGGGGTATGGCTACACCTTC
j_gene: TRBJ1-2; d_gene: .; v_gene: TRBV19; abundance: .; CDR3aa: CASSMAQGGYTF; CDR3nt: TGTGCCAGTAGTATGGCCCAGGGCGGCTACACCTTC
j_gene: TRBJ2-7; d_gene: .; v_gene: TRBV30; abundance: .; CDR3aa: CASKWAGRLGEQYF; CDR3nt: TGTGCCTCCAAATGGGCAGGGCGACTAGGCGAGCAGTACTTC
j_gene: TRBJ2-5; d_gene: .; v_gene: TRBV30; abundance: .; CDR3aa: CANGVGGGATQYF; CDR3nt: TGTGCTAACGGCGTGGGAGGGGGTGCGACCCAGTACTTC
j_gene: TRBJ2-1; d_gene: .; v_gene: TRBV2; abundance: .; CDR3aa: CASSTGRINNEQFF; CDR3nt: TGTGCCAGCAGTACAGGGCGGATTAACAATGAGCAGTTCTTC
j_gene: TRBJ2-4; d_gene: TRBD2; v_gene: TRBV18; abundance: .; CDR3aa: CASSATSGKNIQYF; CDR3nt: TGTGCCAGCTCCGCGACTAGCGGGAAGAACATTCAGTACTTC
j_gene: TRBJ1-2; d_gene: .; v_gene: TRBV30; abundance: .; CDR3aa: CAWHRNYGYTF; CDR3nt: TGTGCCTGGCACAGAAACTATGGCTACACCTTC
j_gene: TRBJ1-4; d_gene: .; v_gene: TRBV7-2; abundance: .; CDR3aa: CASSVFATNEKLFF; CDR3nt: TGTGCCAGCAGCGTCTTTGCAACTAATGAAAAACTGTTTTTT
j_gene: TRBJ2-7; d_gene: .; v_gene: TRBV7-3; abundance: .; CDR3aa: CASSLDSFSYEQYF; CDR3nt: TGTGCCAGCAGCCTGGACAGTTTTTCCTACGAGCAGTACTTC
j_gene: TRBJ2-2; d_gene: TRBD1; v_gene: TRBV4-2; abundance: .; CDR3aa: CASSQENGQVLANTGELFF; CDR3nt: TGTGCCAGCAGCCAAGAAAATGGACAGGTCCTGGCGAACACCGGGGAGCTGTTTTTT
j_gene: TRBJ2-7; d_gene: .; v_gene: TRBV7-9; abundance: .; CDR3aa: CASSRRELYEQYF; CDR3nt: TGTGCCAGCAGCCGACGGGAGCTGTACGAGCAGTACTTC
j_gene: TRBJ1-2; d_gene: .; v_gene: TRBV5-5; abundance: .; CDR3aa: CASSFSGGYGYTF; CDR3nt: TGTGCCAGCAGCTTTAGTGGAGGATATGGCTACACCTTC
j_gene: TRBJ2-7; d_gene: .; v_gene: TRBV7-6; abundance: .; CDR3aa: CASSLSLSQSSYEQYF; CDR3nt: TGTGCCAGCAGCTTAAGTTTGTCACAAAGCTCCTACGAGCAGTACTTC
j_gene: TRBJ1-2; d_gene: .; v_gene: TRBV7-9; abundance: .; CDR3aa: CASRRREGLNGYTF; CDR3nt: TGTGCCAGCAGACGAAGGGAAGGACTAAATGGCTACACCTTC
j_gene: TRBJ2-1; d_gene: .; v_gene: TRBV7-9; abundance: .; CDR3aa: CASSGGLPSYNEQFF; CDR3nt: TGTGCCAGCAGCGGGGGCCTACCCTCCTACAATGAGCAGTTCTTC
j_gene: TRBJ2-7; d_gene: .; v_gene: TRBV11-2; abundance: .; CDR3aa: CASSLDLRRYYEQYF; CDR3nt: TGTGCCAGCAGCTTAGATCTAAGGCGGTACTACGAGCAGTACTTC
j_gene: TRBJ1-5; d_gene: .; v_gene: TRBV2; abundance: .; CDR3aa: CASSEANFRVNSNQPQHF; CDR3nt: TGTGCCAGCAGTGAAGCGAATTTCAGGGTTAATAGCAATCAGCCCCAGCATTTT
j_gene: TRBJ2-3; d_gene: TRBD2; v_gene: TRBV7-8; abundance: .; CDR3aa: CASSPGLAGSTDTQYF; CDR3nt: TGTGCCAGCAGCCCAGGACTAGCGGGGTCCACAGATACGCAGTATTTT
j_gene: TRBJ1-1; d_gene: .; v_gene: TRBV7-9; abundance: .; CDR3aa: CASSLATGSTEAFF; CDR3nt: TGTGCCAGCAGCTTAGCAACGGGGAGCACTGAAGCTTTCTTT
j_gene: TRBJ2-2; d_gene: .; v_gene: TRBV5-4; abundance: .; CDR3aa: CASSPGRFDGELFF; CDR3nt: TGTGCCAGCAGCCCCGGGAGATTCGACGGGGAGCTGTTTTTT
j_gene: TRBJ1-2; d_gene: TRBD1; v_gene: TRBV13; abundance: .; CDR3aa: CASSLGTGNYGYTF; CDR3nt: TGTGCCAGCAGCCTCGGGACAGGCAACTATGGCTACACCTTC
j_gene: TRBJ2-7; d_gene: .; v_gene: TRBV5-1; abundance: .; CDR3aa: CASSSQTVLPGEQYF; CDR3nt: TGCGCCAGCAGCTCCCAGACTGTTCTCCCTGGCGAGCAGTACTTC
j_gene: TRBJ2-7; d_gene: TRBD2; v_gene: TRBV27; abundance: .; CDR3aa: CASTSTSGSYEQYF; CDR3nt: TGTGCCAGCACCTCGACTAGCGGCTCCTACGAGCAGTACTTC
j_gene: TRBJ2-7; d_gene: .; v_gene: TRBV27; abundance: .; CDR3aa: CASSLALGVFYEQYF; CDR3nt: TGTGCCAGCAGTTTAGCACTCGGGGTTTTCTACGAGCAGTACTTC
j_gene: TRBJ2-5; d_gene: TRBD1; v_gene: TRBV18; abundance: .; CDR3aa: CASSPRETGDSQETQYF; CDR3nt: TGTGCCAGCTCACCCCGGGAGACAGGGGATTCTCAAGAGACCCAGTACTTC
j_gene: TRBJ1-2; d_gene: .; v_gene: TRBV5-1; abundance: .; CDR3aa: CASSLAPGSYGYTF; CDR3nt: TGCGCCAGCAGCTTGGCCCCGGGAAGTTATGGCTACACCTTC
j_gene: TRBJ2-4; d_gene: TRBD1; v_gene: TRBV19; abundance: .; CDR3aa: CASSIGPQGIAKNIQYF; CDR3nt: TGTGCCAGTAGTATAGGCCCACAGGGGATAGCCAAAAACATTCAGTACTTC
j_gene: TRBJ1-4; d_gene: .; v_gene: TRBV5-6; abundance: .; CDR3aa: CASSSMGGGARGGEKLFF; CDR3nt: TGTGCCAGCAGCTCGATGGGGGGTGGGGCAAGAGGTGGAGAAAAACTGTTTTTT
j_gene: TRBJ1-1; d_gene: .; v_gene: TRBV19; abundance: .; CDR3aa: CASSIGFYTEAFF; CDR3nt: TGTGCCAGTAGTATTGGCTTTTACACTGAAGCTTTCTTT
j_gene: TRBJ2-7; d_gene: TRBD1; v_gene: TRBV6-6; abundance: .; CDR3aa: CASSLQTGDRIEQYF; CDR3nt: TGTGCCAGCAGTTTACAGACAGGGGATCGCATCGAGCAGTACTTC
j_gene: TRBJ2-5; d_gene: .; v_gene: TRBV5-1; abundance: .; CDR3aa: CASSLGWRAEETQYF; CDR3nt: TGCGCCAGCAGCTTGGGGTGGCGGGCGGAAGAGACCCAGTACTTC
j_gene: TRBJ2-7; d_gene: .; v_gene: TRBV5-1; abundance: .; CDR3aa: CASSLVTGAYEQYF; CDR3nt: TGCGCCAGCAGCTTGGTTACGGGGGCCTACGAGCAGTACTTC
j_gene: TRBJ1-1; d_gene: .; v_gene: TRBV6-6; abundance: once; CDR3aa: CASSLGGDAGTEAFF; CDR3nt: TGTGCCAGCAGTTTGGGGGGGGATGCAGGCACTGAAGCTTTCTTT
j_gene: TRBJ2-1; d_gene: TRBD2; v_gene: TRBV5-1; abundance: .; CDR3aa: CASSLASGAYNEQFF; CDR3nt: TGCGCCAGCAGCTTGGCTAGCGGAGCCTACAATGAGCAGTTCTTC
j_gene: TRBJ2-7; d_gene: .; v_gene: TRBV5-4; abundance: .; CDR3aa: CASSLGVDSGYEQYF; CDR3nt: TGTGCCAGCAGCTTGGGGGTTGATAGCGGCTACGAGCAGTACTTC
j_gene: TRBJ2-7; d_gene: TRBD1; v_gene: TRBV5-4; abundance: .; CDR3aa: CASSLLRQGLYEQYF; CDR3nt: TGTGCCAGCAGCTTGCTGAGACAGGGTTTGTACGAGCAGTACTTC